Presented here are 27 T cell receptor beta chains from one specimen sequenced in a study of blood T cell repertoires in COVID-19. Sequenced by immunoSEQ multiplex PCR; TCRdb stores in-frame clones only, minus some. The data show 250,000 to 300,000 clones, 88% seen once. Source material: peripheral blood. These receptors were obtained from a woman aged 25 to 39 who had recovered from COVID-19.

The rearrangement joins TRBV30 to TRBJ1-1; 10 bases map to TRBD1. Germline V gene lookup returns CDR1 GTSNPN and CDR2 SVGIG (reference sequence). V gave up 5 bases and J gave up 0 bases; unmatched junction bases: 6. This CDR3 spans 15 amino acids. The DNA of the CDR3 is TGTGCCTGGGGGGACAGGGGCTATATGAACACTGAAGCTTTCTTT. Protein sequence: CAWGDRGYMNTEAFF.

This chain links TRBV12-3 or TRBV12-4 with TRBJ1-1, with unresolved D. V dropped 7 bases and J dropped 5 bases, with 11 bases sitting between them. The CDR3 loop spans 12 amino acids. The CDR3 region has the DNA TGTGCCAGCACCCCTCGGGTTACTGAAGCTTTCTTT. Encoded protein: CASTPRVTEAFF.

This clone was observed a single time. This sequence joins TRBV7-8 and TRBJ1-2; the D is unclear. The CDR3 length is 13 residues. The V gene lost 8 bases and the J gene lost 2 bases, with 12 bases spanning the gap. Germline V gene sequence: CDR1 SGHVS, CDR2 FQNEAQ. The CDR3 nucleotides are TGTGCCAGCCACCCGGCGGGGAACTATGGCTACACCTTC. This codes for CASHPAGNYGYTF.

Many counts were recorded for this clone. The CDR3 here is CASSSLETGGYADTQYF. The DNA of the CDR3 is TGTGCCAGCAGTTCCCTCGAGACAGGGGGCTATGCAGATACGCAGTATTTT. J is TRBJ2-3 and V is TRBV27; 10 positions match TRBD1. The CDR3 contains 17 residues. The ends lost 4 bases at V and 4 bases at J; junction bases unmatched: 11. Germline V gene data show CDR1 as MNHEY and CDR2 as SMNVEV (reference sequence).

This clone was picked up a small number of times. The J gene is TRBJ2-7, the V gene TRBV20-1; no reliable D call. The germline V and J ends were trimmed by 3 bases and 4 bases, with 7 bases remaining between them. CDR3 length equals 11 residues. Per the germline V gene, CDR1 is DFQATT and CDR2 is SNEGSKA (reference sequence). For the CDR3, the DNA is TGCAGTGCTAGTATCGGTTACGAGCAGTACTTC. Its translation: CSASIGYEQYF.

This clone appeared once. The chain carries TRBV18 and TRBJ2-7, with TRBD2 matching 7 bases. This CDR3 contains 13 residues. V lost 3 bases to trimming and J lost 7 bases; unmatched junction nucleotides: 6. From germline, CDR1 is KGHSH and CDR2 LQKENI. DNA for the CDR3: TGTGCCAGCTCACCTTATTGGGGACTAGAGCAGTACTTC. This codes for CASSPYWGLEQYF.

This chain uses TRBV19 with TRBJ1-5, with 8 positions matching TRBD1. Losses at the gene ends were 5 bases for V and 5 bases for J; bases not matched to a gene: 5. Germline assignment: CDR1 LNHDA and CDR2 SQIVND (reference sequence). The CDR3 contains 14 residues. The CDR3 sequence: CASSQQGVYQPQHF. CDR3 DNA sequence: TGTGCCAGTAGTCAACAGGGGGTGTATCAGCCCCAGCATTTT. Based on the CDR3 plus reference TRBV19 and TRBJ1-5, the full variable domain is DGGITQSPKYLFRKEGQNVTLSCEQNLNHDAMYWYRQDPGQGLRLIYYSQIVNDFQKGDIAEGYSVSREKKESFPLTVTSAQKNPTAFYLCASSQQGVYQPQHFGDGTRLSIL.

This clone was observed a single time. This chain joins TRBV28 and TRBJ2-7; TRBD1 agrees at 9 bases. Per the germline V gene, CDR1 is MDHEN and CDR2 is SYDVKM. V dropped 5 bases and J dropped 5; count of bases not matched to a gene: 7. This CDR3 is built from 14 residues. Here the CDR3 DNA reads TGTGCCAGCAGTCGTGGACAGGGGTGGGACGAGCAGTACTTC. This sequence encodes CASSRGQGWDEQYF.

The chain links TRBV5-4 to TRBJ1-4, with a tentative D call TRBD1 (5 bases). This CDR3 contains 12 residues. The V gene lost 10 bases and the J gene lost 8 bases, with 15 bases spanning the gap. Germline CDR1 and CDR2: SGHNT and YYREEE (reference sequence). This chain's CDR3 is CAWGGIREKLFF. In nucleotides, the CDR3 is TGTGCCTGGGGGGGGATACGGGAAAAACTGTTTTTT. Complete variable domain (other parts from reference TRBV5-4 and TRBJ1-4): ETGVTQSPTHLIKTRGQQVTLRCSSQSGHNTVSWYQQALGQGPQFIFQYYREEENGRGNFPPRFSGLQFPNYSSELNVNALELDDSALYLCAWGGIREKLFFGSGTQLSVL.

V is TRBV2 and J is TRBJ1-1, with D unresolved. Germline V gene data show CDR1 as SNHLY and CDR2 as FYNNEI. The CDR3 spans 13 residues. The V and J ends lost 5 bases and 1 base respectively, with 8 bases between them. CDR3 nucleotides: TGTGCCAGCAGTAGGGAGGAGAACACTGAAGCTTTCTTT. It is translated as CASSREENTEAFF.

The V gene is TRBV24-1, the J gene TRBJ2-3; 12 nucleotides line up with TRBD2. Germline CDR1 and CDR2: KGHDR and SFDVKD. This CDR3 has 16 amino acids. J lost 3 bases, V lost 3 bases, and 3 bases had no gene match. CDR3 in DNA: TGTGCCACCAGTGATCCTAGCGGGGGGGCTACAGATACGCAGTATTTT. It yields the protein CATSDPSGGATDTQYF.

The gene calls are TRBV9 and TRBJ1-5; 8 bases fit TRBD1. The CDR3 is made up of 15 amino acids. J gave up 5 bases and V 3 bases, and 7 bases lay outside the gene matches. Germline V gene data show CDR1 as SGDLS and CDR2 as YYNGEE. The CDR3 here is CASSGPGQGYQPQHF. Here the CDR3 DNA reads TGTGCCAGCAGCGGGCCCGGACAGGGCTATCAGCCCCAGCATTTT.

The rearrangement joins TRBV28 to TRBJ2-5; D is ambiguous. V lost 0 bases to trimming and J lost 0 bases, with 5 bases between them. The CDR3 covers 14 residues. Germline V gene lookup returns CDR1 MDHEN and CDR2 SYDVKM. CDR3 loop: CASSLWQNQETQYF. DNA for the CDR3: TGTGCCAGCAGTTTATGGCAGAACCAAGAGACCCAGTACTTC.

This sequence joins TRBV5-1 and TRBJ2-6; tentative D call: TRBD1 (6 bases). V was clipped by 2 bases and J by 1 base, with 7 bases between them. The CDR3 is 15 residues long. Germline loops: CDR1 SGHRS, CDR2 YFSETQ. The CDR3 reads CASSFQGSGANVLTF. CDR3 nucleotide sequence: TGCGCCAGCAGCTTTCAGGGGTCTGGGGCCAACGTCCTGACTTTC.

This clone was seen only a few times. V is TRBV30 and J is TRBJ1-6, with 9 bases that match TRBD1. The V and J ends lost 3 bases and 10 bases, in that order; junction bases with no gene match: 4. CDR1 GTSNPN and CDR2 SVGIG come from the germline V gene (reference sequence). The CDR3 contains 13 residues. The DNA of the CDR3 is TGTGCCTGGAGCGGACAGGGGAGGTCACCCCTCCACTTT. Amino acids: CAWSGQGRSPLHF.

This clone was recorded a few times. V and J are TRBV3-1 (or the pseudogene TRBV3-2) and TRBJ1-1; 11 bases are shared with TRBD1. This CDR3 is 15 amino acids long. CDR1 LGHDT and CDR2 YNNKEL come from the germline V gene (reference sequence). V was clipped by 4 bases and J by 6 bases; unmatched bases: 7. The CDR3 reads CASSRPGTGGPEAFF. The DNA for the CDR3 is TGTGCCAGCAGCCGACCCGGGACAGGGGGGCCTGAAGCTTTCTTT.

CDR3 in amino acids: CSVDGGGTGELFF. The CDR3 DNA is TGCAGCGTTGATGGGGGGGGCACCGGGGAGCTGTTTTTT. The chain links TRBV29-1 to TRBJ2-2; TRBD2 aligns across 7 bases. Trimming cost V 3 bases and J 4 bases; bases outside gene matches: 2. Germline CDR1 and CDR2: SQVTM and ANQGSEA. The CDR3 sequence is 13 residues long.

The rearrangement joins TRBV28 to TRBJ2-7; 7 positions agree with TRBD1. Trimming at V came to 6 bases and at J to 8 bases, leaving 16 bases not matched to a gene. The CDR3 length is 15 residues. CDR1 is MDHEN, CDR2 SYDVKM, per germline. The CDR3 DNA reads TGTGCCAGCAGCCCTAATTTTCCGGGGACAGCAAAGCAGTACTTC. Its translation: CASSPNFPGTAKQYF. Variable domain in full (rest from reference TRBV28 and TRBJ2-7): DVKVTQSSRYLVKRTGEKVFLECVQDMDHENMFWYRQDPGLGLRLIYFSYDVKMKEKGDIPEGYSVSREKKERFSLILESASTNQTSMYLCASSPNFPGTAKQYFGPGTRLTVT.

CDR3 protein: CASRPSYGDSETQYF. CDR3 bases: TGTGCCAGTAGGCCATCTTACGGGGATTCTGAGACCCAGTACTTC. The chain has TRBV19 and TRBJ2-5; perhaps TRBD2 as D (5 bases). Trimming took 6 bases from V and 5 from J, leaving 19 bases between them. This CDR3 comprises 15 residues. Germline V gene data show CDR1 as LNHDA and CDR2 as SQIVND (reference sequence).

Regarding this clone: The same CDR3 arises from other DNA sequences in this sample as well. The chain combines TRBV7-8 with TRBJ1-1; 9 bases are shared with TRBD1. V gave up 3 bases and J gave up 3 bases; unmatched junction bases: 2. Germline V CDR1 and CDR2: SGHVS, FQNEAQ. The CDR3 consists of 14 residues. The CDR3 loop is CASSLRDRDTEAFF. The CDR3 DNA is TGTGCCAGCAGCTTGCGGGACAGGGACACTGAAGCTTTCTTT.

This chain connects TRBV5-6 to TRBJ1-2; D gene ambiguous. Germline CDR1 SGHDT, CDR2 YYEEEE. Trimming took off 6 bases at V and 7 bases at J, with 25 bases between the two ends. This CDR3 has 16 residues. Here the CDR3 reads CASNPAGRLIYGGYTF. The CDR3, as DNA: TGTGCCAGCAACCCGGCCGGCAGGCTGATTTATGGTGGCTACACCTTC.

This clone occurred once. This chain joins TRBV19 and TRBJ1-6; D gene uncertain. The CDR3 has 14 residues. Germline CDR1 reads LNHDA; CDR2 reads SQIVND (reference sequence). Trimming left V 4 bases short and J 3 bases short, with 7 bases between. The CDR3 DNA follows: TGTGCCAGTAGTAGGAGAAACTATAATTCACCCCTCCACTTT. Residues: CASSRRNYNSPLHF.

The V call is TRBV11-3, the J call TRBJ2-1, with D possibly being TRBD2 (6 bases). V gave up 0 bases and J gave up 5 bases, with 11 bases separating them. The CDR3 contains 15 residues. Germline V lookup: CDR1 SGHNT, CDR2 YENEEA. The CDR3 spells CASSLEGGEHNEQFF. CDR3 nucleotides: TGTGCCAGCAGCTTAGAAGGCGGGGAACACAATGAGCAGTTCTTC.

This sequence joins TRBV13 and TRBJ1-6, with 7 bases aligning to TRBD1. The CDR3 is 15 amino acids. Germline CDR1 and CDR2: PRHDT and FYEKMQ (reference sequence). The V segment lost 7 bases and the J segment 7 bases; nucleotides outside the gene matches: 10. CDR3 DNA sequence: TGTGCCAGCAAGGATAGGGGGCAGGGAAATTCACCCCTCCACTTT. Translated, it gives CASKDRGQGNSPLHF.

The chain combines TRBV18 with TRBJ2-3, with D tentatively TRBD1 (5 bases). The CDR3 is 15 amino acids. CDR1 is KGHSH, CDR2 LQKENI, per germline. V lost 3 bases and J lost 3, with 13 bases in between. The CDR3 protein is CASSPDRVVTDTQYF. The DNA of the CDR3 is TGTGCCAGCTCACCCGACAGAGTGGTTACAGATACGCAGTATTTT. Based on the CDR3 plus reference TRBV18 and TRBJ2-3, the full variable domain is NAGVMQNPRHLVRRRGQEARLRCSPMKGHSHVYWYRQLPEEGLKFMVYLQKENIIDESGMPKERFSAEFPKEGPSILRIQQVVRGDSAAYFCASSPDRVVTDTQYFGPGTRLTVL.

J is TRBJ1-2 and V is TRBV12-3 or TRBV12-4; D possibly corresponds to TRBD1 (5 bases). V lost 5 bases, J lost 1 base, and 8 bases lay in between. The CDR3 consists of 13 residues. Written as DNA, the CDR3 is TGTGCCAGCAGTCAGGGCCGTAACTATGGCTACACCTTC. Translated: CASSQGRNYGYTF.

The V call is TRBV4-1, the J call TRBJ2-1; TRBD2 matches at 10 bases. The V segment lost 0 bases and the J segment 5 bases; nucleotides outside the gene matches: 7. Germline V gene lookup returns CDR1 MGHRA and CDR2 YSYEKL. The CDR3 is made up of 17 amino acids. CDR3 in DNA: TGCGCCAGCAGCCAAGACCCTTCAGCGGGGGGGGACAATGAGCAGTTCTTC. It is translated as CASSQDPSAGGDNEQFF.